The text below deals with one T cell receptor beta chain. Its antigen is unknown. Trimming pared 10 bases from V and 4 bases from J, leaving 19 bases between. This CDR3 spans 14 amino acids. Germline assignment: CDR1 MDHEN and CDR2 SYDVKM. It was about 210 ng DNA, around 33,000 T cell genomes, that sorted-subset replicate PCRs used. Only in-frame clones appear in the TCRdb table, and some are missing; sequencing was by immunoSEQ multiplex PCR. In the table there are around 2.5 million clones, approximately 93% of which are singletons. These data are taken from a study of shared clonotypes between healthy human individuals. Regarding the study as a whole: Sequencing depth was predicted to influence how clonotypes are shared among donors. Naive CD4 clonotype sharing across a handful of donors was 4% to 5%.

Healthy adults negative for HIV, lacking recent acute infections or vaccinations, served as donors. This receptor was identified in a man younger than 35 in good health. Some clones in this sample may be carry-over from other donors' samples. Sequencing was done on a sample of naive CD4+ T cells from PBMCs. Subset defined: CD45RA+ positively selected. The rearrangement uses TRBV28 and TRBJ1-1; D is unresolved. Here the CDR3 reads CATTPLPGVTEAFF. CDR3 DNA: TGTGCCACCACTCCTCTCCCCGGGGTCACTGAAGCTTTCTTT.